This T cell receptor beta chain was retrieved from a study of blood T cells in healthy people across ages. This clonotype was recorded a few times. CDR1 MNHEY and CDR2 SMNVEV come from the germline V gene (reference sequence). The CDR3 loop spans 15 amino acids. V lost 6 bases to trimming and J lost 4 bases, with 16 bases between them. A second PCR of roughly 7 to 11 cycles used a sample-barcoded 5' primer and a J-beta primer mix. TCRdb recomputed calls from the 5' RACE reads with MiXCR, one row per CDR3 protein. This sample yields roughly 550,000 distinct CDR3 sequences, of which 20% to 30% are seen a single time; 7.5% to 9% belongs to the top ten. Healthy Caucasians from Russia aged about 6 to 90 served as donors. In each sample, at least 6.5 million PBMCs were isolated. In addition, the sample was reused for a study of T cells of mothers and their children.

The sample taken for sequencing was blood. The receptor was isolated from a boy aged 10-17 years in good health. V gene TRBV27 combines with J gene TRBJ1-5, with a possible D match to TRBD1 (5 bases). CDR3 protein: CASSKQGRGNQPQHF. The CDR3 DNA is TGTGCCAGCAGCAAGCAGGGACGCGGGAATCAGCCCCAGCATTTT.